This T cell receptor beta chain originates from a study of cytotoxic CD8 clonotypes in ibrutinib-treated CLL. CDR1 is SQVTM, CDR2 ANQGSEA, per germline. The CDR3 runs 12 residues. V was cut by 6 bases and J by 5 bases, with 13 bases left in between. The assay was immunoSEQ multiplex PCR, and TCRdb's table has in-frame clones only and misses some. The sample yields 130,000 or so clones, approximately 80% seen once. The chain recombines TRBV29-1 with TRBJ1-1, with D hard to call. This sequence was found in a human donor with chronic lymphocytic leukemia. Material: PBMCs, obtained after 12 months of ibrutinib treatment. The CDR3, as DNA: TGCAGCGTGGTTTTAGTTGGGACTGAAGCTTTCTTT. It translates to CSVVLVGTEAFF.